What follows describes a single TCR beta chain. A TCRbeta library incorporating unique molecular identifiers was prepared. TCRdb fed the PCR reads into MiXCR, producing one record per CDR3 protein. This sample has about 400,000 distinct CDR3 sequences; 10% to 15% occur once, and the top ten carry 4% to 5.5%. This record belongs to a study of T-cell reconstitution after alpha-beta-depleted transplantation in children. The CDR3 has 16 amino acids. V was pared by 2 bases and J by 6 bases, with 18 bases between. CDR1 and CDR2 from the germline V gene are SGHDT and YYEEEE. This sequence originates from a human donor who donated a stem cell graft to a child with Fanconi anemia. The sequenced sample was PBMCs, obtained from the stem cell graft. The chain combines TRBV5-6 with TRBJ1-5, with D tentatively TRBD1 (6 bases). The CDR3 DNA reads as TGTGCCAGCAGCTTCTTTGGTGTGGGGGGCAGTCAGCCCCAGCATTTT. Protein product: CASSFFGVGGSQPQHF.